The rows below give T cell receptor beta chains drawn from one sample of a study of T cells in tuberculosis. The assay was immunoSEQ multiplex PCR, and TCRdb's table has in-frame clones only and misses some. Found here are tens of thousands of clones, more than 90% of them singletons; the top ten hold 6% to 8%. Source material: PBMCs. All receptors derive from a donor between 10 and 35 years old with latent tuberculosis or without tuberculosis infection. CDR3s include the opening cysteine and the closing phenylalanine or tryptophan. The order of the fields is D gene, clone size, V gene, J gene, CDR3 protein. A D gene is named only where the DNA matches it firmly. Expanded clones are given a class, and other clones once, few, many or no size at all.

d_gene: TRBD1; abundance: -; v_gene: TRBV11-2; j_gene: TRBJ2-5; CDR3aa: CASSWDRSPQETQYF
d_gene: -; abundance: -; v_gene: TRBV19; j_gene: TRBJ1-2; CDR3aa: CASSSDGRRYTF
d_gene: TRBD1; abundance: -; v_gene: TRBV7-2; j_gene: TRBJ1-1; CDR3aa: CASSSGTGLEAFF
d_gene: -; abundance: -; v_gene: TRBV10-3; j_gene: TRBJ2-7; CDR3aa: CAISPGHPYEQYF
d_gene: -; abundance: -; v_gene: TRBV18; j_gene: TRBJ2-2; CDR3aa: CASSPKLSPRTGELFF
d_gene: -; abundance: -; v_gene: TRBV30; j_gene: TRBJ1-1; CDR3aa: CAWSESLGGTEAFF
d_gene: -; abundance: -; v_gene: TRBV4-1; j_gene: TRBJ1-2; CDR3aa: CASSQDDSKTGYGYTF
d_gene: -; abundance: -; v_gene: TRBV19; j_gene: TRBJ2-3; CDR3aa: CASKQGGGTDTQYF
d_gene: -; abundance: -; v_gene: TRBV5-6; j_gene: TRBJ1-1; CDR3aa: CASTIGEDTEAFF
d_gene: TRBD2; abundance: -; v_gene: TRBV5-1; j_gene: TRBJ2-7; CDR3aa: CASSYTSGGSSYEQYF
d_gene: -; abundance: -; v_gene: TRBV2; j_gene: TRBJ2-2; CDR3aa: CASKGVQGNTGELFF
d_gene: TRBD1; abundance: -; v_gene: TRBV7-3; j_gene: TRBJ2-1; CDR3aa: CASSLAVGTGGMYEQFF
d_gene: TRBD2; abundance: few; v_gene: TRBV4-1; j_gene: TRBJ2-3; CDR3aa: CASSQVGGGVSDTQYF
d_gene: TRBD2; abundance: -; v_gene: TRBV27; j_gene: TRBJ2-1; CDR3aa: CASNQRGGFHEQFF
d_gene: TRBD2; abundance: -; v_gene: TRBV9; j_gene: TRBJ2-7; CDR3aa: CASSPQREGYEQYF